The 8 T cell receptor beta chains given below trace back to one sample, sequenced in a study of T cells in Graves' hyperthyroidism and ophthalmopathy. Template material for amplifying TCR beta CDR3 regions consisted of RNA transcripts. First-round RT-PCR with HTBI primers amplified the TCR CDR3 region. TCRdb reprocessed the multiplex PCR reads via MiXCR and lists one record per CDR3 protein. The table includes 600,000 to 800,000 distinct CDR3 sequences, under 45% detected once. What was sequenced was blood. These receptors all come from a woman aged 35 to 49 with Graves' hyperthyroidism.

On this clonotype: The junction and the germline gene differ at one end; a read error may be behind it. The CDR3 bases are TGTGCCATCAGTTACGGACGGATTAATGAAAAACTGTTTTTT. It codes for CAISYGRINEKLFF. The J gene is TRBJ1-4, the V gene TRBV6-5; D is ambiguous. In germline, CDR1 is MNHEY, CDR2 SVGAGI. CDR3 length equals 14 residues.

This clonotype showed up many times. V gene TRBV10-1 combines with J gene TRBJ1-1, with no clear D. The CDR3 totals 14 residues. In germline, CDR1 is WNHNN, CDR2 SYGVQD (reference sequence). V lost 6 bases to trimming and J lost 7 bases, with 18 bases between them. Here the CDR3 DNA reads TGCGCCAGCAGACCGGCGATCGAGGGAGTTGAAGCTTTCTTT. Residues: CASRPAIEGVEAFF.

This clonotype was found many times. This chain connects TRBV11-2 to TRBJ1-5; D remains ambiguous. V lost 5 bases, J lost 6 bases, and 11 bases lay in between. This CDR3 has 13 residues. Germline assignment: CDR1 SGHAT and CDR2 FQNNGV. CDR3 coding DNA: TGTGCCAGCAGCGACGGAGGGTCTCAGCCCCAGCATTTT. This codes for CASSDGGSQPQHF.

This clonotype was counted a few times. The V gene is TRBV6-5, the J gene TRBJ2-7; D possibly corresponds to TRBD1 (6 bases). The V gene's germline CDR1 is MNHEY and CDR2 SVGAGI. CDR3 size: 15 residues. Trimming stripped 2 bases from V and 1 base from J, with 12 bases between. The CDR3 coding sequence is TGTGCCAGCAGTTACCTCCTTACAGGGTCCTACGAGCAGTACTTC. It is translated as CASSYLLTGSYEQYF.

This clonotype was picked up a small number of times. The V call is TRBV12-3 or TRBV12-4, the J call TRBJ2-7; D is perhaps TRBD1 or TRBD2 (5 bases each). The CDR3 is 15 residues long. With 2 bases removed from V and 3 bases from J, the gap between germline ends came to 14 bases. The CDR3, as DNA: TGTGCCAGCAGTTTATCCTCTAGAGGGGACTACGAGCAGTACTTC. The encoded protein is CASSLSSRGDYEQYF.

There are many counts of this clonotype. V gene TRBV10-2 combines with J gene TRBJ2-7, with 8 bases matching TRBD1. The germline V gene encodes CDR1 WSHSY and CDR2 SAAADI. CDR3 length: 12 residues. V shed 10 bases and J 2 bases; nucleotides not matched to a gene: 4. As DNA, the CDR3 is TGCGCCACCACAGGGGGTGCCTACGAGCAGTACTTC. This translates into CATTGGAYEQYF.

This clonotype was counted a few times. V and J are TRBV6-6 and TRBJ1-1; D is perhaps TRBD1 (5 bases). There are 11 residues in the CDR3. V was shortened by 6 bases and J by 10 bases, with 12 bases between the two germline ends. The V gene's germline CDR1 is MNHNY and CDR2 SVGAGI (reference sequence). The CDR3 here is CASSYAQGAFF. The CDR3, as DNA: TGTGCCAGCAGCTACGCCCAGGGAGCTTTCTTT.

A few counts support this clonotype. Here the CDR3 reads CASSSPQGVRLFF. In DNA, the CDR3 is TGTGCCAGCAGTTCACCCCAAGGAGTAAGGCTGTTTTTT. The chain carries TRBV6-5 and TRBJ1-4; D not resolved. Germline values: CDR1 MNHEY, CDR2 SVGAGI. V was shortened by 4 bases and J by 14 bases, with 17 bases between the two germline ends. CDR3 length: 13 amino acids.